The clone carrying this T cell receptor beta chain was detected only a few times. Constant-segment primers served in 5'RACE that generated TCR alpha and TCR beta cDNA libraries bearing sample barcodes and UMIs. TCRdb reanalysed the 5' RACE reads using MiXCR and keeps one entry per CDR3 protein. The top ten hold under 15% of the sample, which has approximately 490,000 distinct CDR3 sequences, about 20% seen once. The sample comes from a study of T-cell memory formation after mild COVID-19. Trimming took 0 bases from V and 4 from J, leaving 12 bases between them. Per the germline V gene, CDR1 is DFQATT and CDR2 is SNEGSKA (reference sequence). The CDR3 loop spans 14 amino acids.

Sample: PBMCs or a T cell subset sorted from them (not recorded which). This chain joins TRBV20-1 and TRBJ1-1; D remains ambiguous. This clonotype originated in an adult woman who had mild COVID-19 (a few samples of this study predate the infection). Cell type and time point are not known. CDR3: CSARDPGPGTEAFF. CDR3 nucleotide sequence: TGCAGTGCTAGAGACCCAGGTCCGGGCACTGAAGCTTTCTTT.